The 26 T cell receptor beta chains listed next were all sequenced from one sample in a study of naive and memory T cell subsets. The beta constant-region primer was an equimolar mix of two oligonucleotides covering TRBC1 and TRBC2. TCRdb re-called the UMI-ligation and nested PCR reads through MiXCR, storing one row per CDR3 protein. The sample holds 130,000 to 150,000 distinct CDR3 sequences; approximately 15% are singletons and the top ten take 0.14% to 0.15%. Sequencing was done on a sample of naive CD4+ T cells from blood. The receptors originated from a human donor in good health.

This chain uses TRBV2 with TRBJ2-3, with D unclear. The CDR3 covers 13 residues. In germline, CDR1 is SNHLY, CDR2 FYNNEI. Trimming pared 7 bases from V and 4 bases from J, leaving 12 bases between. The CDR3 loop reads CASKTSVADTQYF. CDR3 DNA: TGTGCCAGCAAGACTTCGGTGGCAGATACGCAGTATTTT.

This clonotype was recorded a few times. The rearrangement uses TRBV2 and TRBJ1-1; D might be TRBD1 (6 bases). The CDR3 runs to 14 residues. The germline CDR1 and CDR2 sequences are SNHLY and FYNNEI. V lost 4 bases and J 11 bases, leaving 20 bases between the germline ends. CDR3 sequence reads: CASSGRTGPPVAFF. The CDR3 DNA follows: TGTGCCAGCAGTGGCCGCACAGGGCCACCTGTTGCTTTCTTT.

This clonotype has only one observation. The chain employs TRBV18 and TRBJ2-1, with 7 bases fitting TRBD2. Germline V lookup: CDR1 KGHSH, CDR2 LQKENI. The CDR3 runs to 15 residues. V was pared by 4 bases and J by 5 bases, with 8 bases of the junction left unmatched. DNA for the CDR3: TGTGCCAGCTCACGATTAGCGGGTCCTGACAATGAGCAGTTCTTC. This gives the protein CASSRLAGPDNEQFF. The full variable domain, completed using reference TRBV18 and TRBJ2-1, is NAGVMQNPRHLVRRRGQEARLRCSPMKGHSHVYWYRQLPEEGLKFMVYLQKENIIDESGMPKERFSAEFPKEGPSILRIQQVVRGDSAAYFCASSRLAGPDNEQFFGPGTRLTVL.

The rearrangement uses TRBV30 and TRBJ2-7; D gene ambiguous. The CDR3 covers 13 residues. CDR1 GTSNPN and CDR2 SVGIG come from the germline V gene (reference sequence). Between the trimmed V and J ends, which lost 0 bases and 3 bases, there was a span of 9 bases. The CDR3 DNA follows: TGTGCCTGGAGTGTAGGACCCTACTACGAGCAGTACTTC. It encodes CAWSVGPYYEQYF.

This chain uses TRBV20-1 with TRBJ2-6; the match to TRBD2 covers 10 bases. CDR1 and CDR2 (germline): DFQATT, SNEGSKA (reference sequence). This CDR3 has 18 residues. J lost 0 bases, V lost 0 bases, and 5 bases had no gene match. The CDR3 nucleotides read TGCAGTGCTAGAGATGATAGCGGGAGGAGCTCTGGGGCCAACGTCCTGACTTTC. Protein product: CSARDDSGRSSGANVLTF.

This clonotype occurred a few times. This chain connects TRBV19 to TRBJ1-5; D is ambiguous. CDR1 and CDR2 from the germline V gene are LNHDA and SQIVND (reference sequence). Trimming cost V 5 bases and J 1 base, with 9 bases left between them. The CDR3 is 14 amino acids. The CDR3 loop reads CASSEVYSNQPQHF. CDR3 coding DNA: TGTGCCAGTAGTGAGGTCTACAGCAATCAGCCCCAGCATTTT.

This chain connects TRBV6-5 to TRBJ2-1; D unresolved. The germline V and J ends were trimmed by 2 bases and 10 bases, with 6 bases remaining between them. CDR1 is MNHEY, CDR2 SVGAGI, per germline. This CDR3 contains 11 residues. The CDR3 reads CASSYASEQFF. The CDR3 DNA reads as TGTGCCAGCAGTTACGCCAGCGAGCAGTTCTTC.

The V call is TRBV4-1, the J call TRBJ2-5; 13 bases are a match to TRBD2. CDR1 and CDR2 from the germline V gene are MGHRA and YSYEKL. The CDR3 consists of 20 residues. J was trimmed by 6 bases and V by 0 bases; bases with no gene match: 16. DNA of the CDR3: TGCGCCAGCAGCCAAGAAGGCCACGGGGTAGCGGGACTAGCGGGGCAGACCCAGTACTTC. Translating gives CASSQEGHGVAGLAGQTQYF.

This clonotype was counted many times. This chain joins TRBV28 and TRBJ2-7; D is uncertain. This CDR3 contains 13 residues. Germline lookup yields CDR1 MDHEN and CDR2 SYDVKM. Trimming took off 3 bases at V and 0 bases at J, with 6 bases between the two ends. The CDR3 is CASSFGLSYEQYF. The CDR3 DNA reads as TGTGCCAGCAGTTTTGGTCTCTCCTACGAGCAGTACTTC.

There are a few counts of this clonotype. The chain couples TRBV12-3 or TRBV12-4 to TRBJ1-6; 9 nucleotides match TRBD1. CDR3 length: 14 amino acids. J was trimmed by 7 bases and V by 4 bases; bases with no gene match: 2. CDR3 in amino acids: CASSSGTGNSPLHF. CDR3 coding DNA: TGTGCCAGCAGTTCTGGGACAGGGAATTCACCCCTCCACTTT.

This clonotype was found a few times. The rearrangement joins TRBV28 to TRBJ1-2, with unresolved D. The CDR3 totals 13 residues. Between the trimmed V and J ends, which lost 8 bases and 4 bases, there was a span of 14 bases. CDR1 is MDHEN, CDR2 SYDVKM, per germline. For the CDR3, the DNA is TGTGCCAGCGGGGATCGGGTTGGCTATGGCTACACCTTC. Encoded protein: CASGDRVGYGYTF.

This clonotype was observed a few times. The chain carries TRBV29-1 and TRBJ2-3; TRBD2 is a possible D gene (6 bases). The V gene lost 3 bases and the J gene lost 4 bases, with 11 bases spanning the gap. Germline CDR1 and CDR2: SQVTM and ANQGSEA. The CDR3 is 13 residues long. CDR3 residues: CSVEGTGADTQYF. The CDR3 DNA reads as TGCAGCGTTGAGGGGACTGGGGCAGATACGCAGTATTTT.

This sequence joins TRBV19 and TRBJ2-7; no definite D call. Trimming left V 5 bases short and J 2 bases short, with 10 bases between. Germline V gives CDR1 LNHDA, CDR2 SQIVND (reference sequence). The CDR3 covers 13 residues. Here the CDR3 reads CASSQQSPYEQYF. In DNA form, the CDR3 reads TGTGCCAGTAGTCAACAGAGTCCCTACGAGCAGTACTTC.

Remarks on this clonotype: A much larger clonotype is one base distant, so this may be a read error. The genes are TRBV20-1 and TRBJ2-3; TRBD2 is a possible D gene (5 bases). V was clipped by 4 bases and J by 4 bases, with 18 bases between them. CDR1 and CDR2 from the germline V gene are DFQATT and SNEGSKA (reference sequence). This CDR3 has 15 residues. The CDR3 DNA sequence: TGCAGTGCTATGGAAACCACTAGATTCGCAGATACGCAGTATTTT. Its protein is CSAMETTRFADTQYF.

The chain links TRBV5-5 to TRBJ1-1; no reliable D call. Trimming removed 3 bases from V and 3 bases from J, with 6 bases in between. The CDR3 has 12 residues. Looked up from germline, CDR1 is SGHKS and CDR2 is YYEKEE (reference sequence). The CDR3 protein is CASSCRDTEAFF. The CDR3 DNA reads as TGTGCCAGCAGCTGTAGGGACACTGAAGCTTTCTTT.

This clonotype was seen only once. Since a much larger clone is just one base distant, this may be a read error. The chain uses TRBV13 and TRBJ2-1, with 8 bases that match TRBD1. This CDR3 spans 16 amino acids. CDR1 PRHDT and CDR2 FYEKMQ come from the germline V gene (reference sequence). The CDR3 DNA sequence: TGTGCCAGCAGCTTACGGACAGGGAGCTCCTGCAATGAGCAGTTCTTC. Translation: CASSLRTGSSCNEQFF.

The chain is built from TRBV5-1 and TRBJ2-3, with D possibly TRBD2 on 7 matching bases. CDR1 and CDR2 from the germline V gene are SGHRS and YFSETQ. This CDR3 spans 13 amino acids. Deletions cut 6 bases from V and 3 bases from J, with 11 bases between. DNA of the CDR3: TGCGCCAGCACGAGGGGGGGAACAGATACGCAGTATTTT. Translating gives CASTRGGTDTQYF. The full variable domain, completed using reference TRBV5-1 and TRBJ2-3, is KAGVTQTPRYLIKTRGQQVTLSCSPISGHRSVSWYQQTPGQGLQFLFEYFSETQRNKGNFPGRFSGRQFSNSRSEMNVSTLELGDSALYLCASTRGGTDTQYFGPGTRLTVL.

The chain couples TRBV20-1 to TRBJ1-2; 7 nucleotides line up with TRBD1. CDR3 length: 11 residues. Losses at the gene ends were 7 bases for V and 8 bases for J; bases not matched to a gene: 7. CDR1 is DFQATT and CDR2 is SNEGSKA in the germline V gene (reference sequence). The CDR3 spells CSGGTDIGYTF. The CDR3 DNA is TGCAGTGGAGGGACAGATATAGGCTACACCTTC.

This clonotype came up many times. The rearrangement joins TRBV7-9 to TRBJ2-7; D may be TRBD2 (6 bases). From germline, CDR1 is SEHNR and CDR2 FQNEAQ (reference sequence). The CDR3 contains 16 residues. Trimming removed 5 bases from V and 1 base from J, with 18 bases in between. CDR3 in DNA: TGTGCCAGCAGCCCATTGGGAGGCGGAGTTTCCTACGAGCAGTACTTC. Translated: CASSPLGGGVSYEQYF.

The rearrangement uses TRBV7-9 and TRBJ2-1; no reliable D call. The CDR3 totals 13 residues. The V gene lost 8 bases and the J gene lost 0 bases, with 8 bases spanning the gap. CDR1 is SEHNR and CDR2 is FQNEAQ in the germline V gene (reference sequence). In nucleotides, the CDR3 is TGTGCCAGCGAACCGAGCTCCTACAATGAGCAGTTCTTC. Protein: CASEPSSYNEQFF.

The CDR3 DNA sequence: TGTGCCAGCAGCCACGGGCGGGAACGCACAGATACGCAGTATTTT. Translated, it gives CASSHGRERTDTQYF. The J gene is TRBJ2-3, the V gene TRBV11-3; D is possibly TRBD2 (6 bases). CDR1 SGHNT and CDR2 YENEEA come from the germline V gene. V was trimmed by 5 bases and J by 1 base, leaving 13 bases between them. The CDR3 spans 15 residues.

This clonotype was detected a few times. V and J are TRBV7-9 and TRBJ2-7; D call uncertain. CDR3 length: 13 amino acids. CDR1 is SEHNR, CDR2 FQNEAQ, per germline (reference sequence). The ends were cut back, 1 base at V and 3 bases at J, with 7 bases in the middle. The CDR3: CASSLVAFYEQYF. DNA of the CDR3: TGTGCCAGCAGCTTAGTTGCATTCTACGAGCAGTACTTC.

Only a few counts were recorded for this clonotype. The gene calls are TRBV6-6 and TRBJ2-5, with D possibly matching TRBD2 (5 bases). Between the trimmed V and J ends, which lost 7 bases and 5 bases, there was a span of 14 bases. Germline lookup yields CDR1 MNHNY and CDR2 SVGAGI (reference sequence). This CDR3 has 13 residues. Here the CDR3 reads CASTTRGGETQYF. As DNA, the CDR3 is TGTGCCAGCACCACCCGAGGCGGGGAGACCCAGTACTTC.

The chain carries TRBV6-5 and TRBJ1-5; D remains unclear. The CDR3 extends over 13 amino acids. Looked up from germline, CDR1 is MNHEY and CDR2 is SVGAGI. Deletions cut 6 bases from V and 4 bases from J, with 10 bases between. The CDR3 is CASSTQRNQPQHF. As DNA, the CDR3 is TGTGCCAGCAGCACCCAACGGAATCAGCCCCAGCATTTT.

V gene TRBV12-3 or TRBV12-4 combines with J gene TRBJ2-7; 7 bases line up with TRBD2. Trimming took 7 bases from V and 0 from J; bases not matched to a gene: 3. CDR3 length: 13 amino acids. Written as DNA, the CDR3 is TGTGCCAGCACCTGGACTAGCTCCTACGAGCAGTACTTC. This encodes CASTWTSSYEQYF.

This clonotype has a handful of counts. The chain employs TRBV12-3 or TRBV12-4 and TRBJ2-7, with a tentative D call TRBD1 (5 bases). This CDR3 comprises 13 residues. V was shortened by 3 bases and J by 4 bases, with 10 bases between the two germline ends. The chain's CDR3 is CASSFGRVYEQYF. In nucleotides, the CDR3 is TGTGCCAGCAGTTTCGGCAGGGTATACGAGCAGTACTTC.